Below are 21 T cell receptor beta chains sequenced from a single sample in a study of T cell responses to AZD1222 COVID-19 vaccine (dated by TCRdb to the early 2020s). The receptor library was made with the immunoSEQ multiplex PCR assay. What TCRdb holds here is the immuneACCESS table cut down to in-frame rearrangements. Part of the clones is not present; checked against another copy, under half of the missing clones reflect an unresolved V gene, and the others are unexplained. The sample records approximately 180,000 clones, around 92% of which are singletons. Clones ranked in the top ten supply more than 9% of the sample. Reading the label with the study, this specimen's time point is: baseline before first vaccination. Source: peripheral blood, taken on day 0 of AZD1222 vaccination. The origin of the receptors is an adult in good health.

The chain combines TRBV4-2 with TRBJ1-2; TRBD1 is a possible D gene (5 bases). Trimming stripped 4 bases from V and 7 bases from J, with 7 bases between. The CDR3 is 11 residues long. Per the germline V gene, CDR1 is LGHNA and CDR2 is YNFKEQ. This CDR3 reads CASSPGSGYTF. CDR3 coding DNA: TGTGCCAGCAGCCCAGGGAGTGGCTACACCTTC.

The chain uses TRBV9 and TRBJ1-2, with TRBD1 matching 9 bases. With V trimmed by 4 bases and J by 3 bases, 16 bases remained unmatched. Germline V gene data show CDR1 as SGDLS and CDR2 as YYNGEE. This CDR3 is 18 amino acids long. This CDR3 reads CASSPISEPGQGDYGYTF. In DNA form, the CDR3 reads TGTGCCAGCAGCCCAATCTCCGAACCGGGACAGGGAGACTATGGCTACACCTTC.

The CDR3, as DNA: TGTGCCAGCAGCTTAGTAGGGTATGAGCAGTTCTTC. This translates into CASSLVGYEQFF. The V gene is TRBV7-2, the J gene TRBJ2-1; D gene uncertain. Germline V gene data show CDR1 as SGHTA and CDR2 as FQGNSA. The CDR3 covers 12 residues. Trimming shortened V by 1 base and J by 8 bases, and 6 bases separated the two germline ends. Full variable domain (missing parts from reference TRBV7-2 and TRBJ2-1): GAGVSQSPSNKVTEKGKDVELRCDPISGHTALYWYRQSLGQGLEFLIYFQGNSAPDKSGLPSDRFSAERTGGSVSTLTIQRTQQEDSAVYLCASSLVGYEQFFGPGTRLTVL.

The chain joins TRBV7-6 to TRBJ2-5, with 8 bases lining up with TRBD1. CDR3 length: 19 amino acids. In germline, CDR1 is SGHVS, CDR2 FNYEAQ. V lost 5 bases and J lost 3; bases outside the gene matches: 20. CDR3 region: CASSIHQPWTGSWEETQYF. The CDR3 DNA follows: TGTGCCAGCAGCATACACCAGCCTTGGACAGGGAGTTGGGAAGAGACCCAGTACTTC.

CDR3 sequence reads: CASSLKGGIETQYF. The CDR3 DNA reads as TGTGCCAGCAGCTTGAAGGGGGGGATTGAGACCCAGTACTTC. V gene TRBV5-6 combines with J gene TRBJ2-5, with a possible D match to TRBD2 (7 bases). Deletions cut 1 base from V and 5 bases from J, with 12 bases between. The CDR3 covers 14 residues. The germline V gene encodes CDR1 SGHDT and CDR2 YYEEEE.

The rearrangement links TRBV7-9 to TRBJ2-5; D uncertain. The ends were cut back, 3 bases at V and 1 base at J, with 6 bases in the middle. The germline V gene has CDR1 SEHNR and CDR2 FQNEAQ (reference sequence). The CDR3 is made up of 13 amino acids. The CDR3 protein is CASSLSSQETQYF. CDR3 DNA: TGTGCCAGCAGCTTGTCTAGCCAAGAGACCCAGTACTTC.

The genes are TRBV4-2 and TRBJ1-2, with D maybe TRBD1 (5 bases). CDR1 is LGHNA, CDR2 YNFKEQ, per germline. V shed 1 base and J shed 7 bases, with 13 bases lying between them. CDR3 size: 14 residues. The chain's CDR3 is CASSQVSSGGGYTF. The CDR3 coding sequence is TGTGCCAGCAGCCAAGTATCGAGCGGGGGTGGCTACACCTTC.

The chain combines TRBV5-1 with TRBJ2-1; 8 bases map to TRBD1. This CDR3 has 15 amino acids. V was pared by 2 bases and J by 9 bases, with 10 bases of the junction left unmatched. The germline V gene has CDR1 SGHRS and CDR2 YFSETQ. CDR3 region: CASSLYRGADGEQFF. The CDR3, as DNA: TGCGCCAGCAGCTTATACAGGGGGGCTGACGGTGAGCAGTTCTTC.

The chain combines TRBV6-2 or TRBV6-3 with TRBJ1-5; 7 nucleotides line up with TRBD1. V gave up 0 bases and J gave up 4 bases; unmatched junction bases: 6. Germline V gives CDR1 MNHEY, CDR2 SVGEGT. The CDR3 is made up of 16 amino acids. The CDR3 region has the DNA TGTGCCAGCAGTTACTCGGTTCAGGGGGGGAATCAGCCCCAGCATTTT. Protein sequence: CASSYSVQGGNQPQHF.

The rearrangement uses TRBV5-1 and TRBJ2-2; D is perhaps TRBD2 (6 bases). This CDR3 spans 14 amino acids. The V and J ends lost 6 bases and 3 bases respectively, with 12 bases between them. Looked up from germline, CDR1 is SGHRS and CDR2 is YFSETQ. The CDR3 coding sequence is TGCGCCAGCAAAAAGGACTACTACACCGGGGAGCTGTTTTTT. Its translation: CASKKDYYTGELFF.

The genes are TRBV30 and TRBJ2-1; D possibly uses TRBD1 or TRBD2 (5 bases each). The V gene's germline CDR1 is GTSNPN and CDR2 SVGIG (reference sequence). Trimming took off 5 bases at V and 9 bases at J, with 11 bases between the two ends. The CDR3 contains 11 residues. As DNA, the CDR3 is TGTGCCTGGGGGGGATCGGGTGAGCAGTTCTTC. It specifies CAWGGSGEQFF.

CDR3 bases: TGTGCCAGCAGCCCCGGCGGGGGCCCGTTCTACGAGCAGTACTTC. Encoded protein: CASSPGGGPFYEQYF. V is TRBV6-2 or TRBV6-3 and J is TRBJ2-7; D may be TRBD2 (7 bases). The germline V gene encodes CDR1 MNHEY and CDR2 SVGEGT. The CDR3 runs 15 residues. Trimming stripped 6 bases from V and 3 bases from J, with 18 bases between.

This chain joins TRBV24-1 and TRBJ1-2, with 7 bases fitting TRBD1. J lost 7 bases, V lost 4 bases, and 8 bases had no gene match. The germline gives CDR1 KGHDR, CDR2 SFDVKD. This CDR3 region has 14 residues. CDR3 sequence reads: CATSDPTGNGGYTF. The CDR3 DNA reads as TGTGCCACCAGTGACCCGACAGGGAACGGTGGCTACACCTTC.

V usage is TRBV7-2 and J usage is TRBJ2-7; 13 bases are a match to TRBD2. The CDR3 consists of 18 residues. V gave up 3 bases and J gave up 4 bases; unmatched junction bases: 12. Germline CDR1 SGHTA, CDR2 FQGNSA. Here the CDR3 DNA reads TGTGCCAGCAGCTTCCAATTCTGGACTAGCGGGAGTGATTACGAGCAGTACTTC. Its translation: CASSFQFWTSGSDYEQYF.

Here the CDR3 reads CASSASLGTRGNEQYV. CDR3 DNA sequence: TGTGCCAGCAGTGCCTCCTTAGGGACTAGAGGGAACGAGCAGTACGTC. The chain uses TRBV2 and TRBJ2-7; 8 bases match TRBD2. This CDR3 has 16 residues. V dropped 4 bases and J dropped 5; count of bases not matched to a gene: 13. Germline V gene sequence: CDR1 SNHLY, CDR2 FYNNEI.

CDR3 in DNA: TGCAGCGTTGATAAGGGACAGCTCTCCTACAATGAGCAGTTCTTC. Translated, it gives CSVDKGQLSYNEQFF. The chain recombines TRBV29-1 with TRBJ2-1, with TRBD1 matching over 7 bases. This CDR3 is 15 amino acids long. Germline loops: CDR1 SQVTM, CDR2 ANQGSEA. V lost 3 bases to trimming and J lost 0 bases; unmatched junction nucleotides: 5.

This clone was seen once. Germline is not matched at one junction end, which may reflect a read error. The chain uses TRBV11-2 and TRBJ1-1; a weak D match, TRBD1 (5 bases). Germline CDR1 and CDR2: SGHAT and FQNNGV. CDR3 length: 14 residues. The CDR3 DNA sequence: TGTGCCAGCACCTTACATGGGGGGTTTGCTGAAGCTTTCTTT. Residues: CASTLHGGFAEAFF.

The J gene is TRBJ1-1, the V gene TRBV7-9, with 7 bases identical to TRBD1. Germline V gene sequence: CDR1 SEHNR, CDR2 FQNEAQ (reference sequence). V was clipped by 7 bases and J by 4 bases; unmatched bases: 6. This CDR3 has 13 residues. CDR3 residues: CASTVTGPTEAFF. The DNA for the CDR3 is TGTGCCAGCACCGTGACAGGGCCCACTGAAGCTTTCTTT.

The J gene is TRBJ2-7, the V gene TRBV7-2, with D possibly being TRBD1 or TRBD2 (5 bases each). The germline CDR1 and CDR2 sequences are SGHTA and FQGNSA. The CDR3 sequence is 16 residues long. Between the trimmed V and J ends, which lost 5 bases and 6 bases, there was a span of 23 bases. CDR3 sequence: CASSLLGTSKGAEQYF. The CDR3 DNA follows: TGTGCCAGCAGCCTCCTAGGGACCTCCAAAGGAGCCGAGCAGTACTTC. The complete variable domain, with remaining parts taken from reference TRBV7-2 and TRBJ2-7, reads GAGVSQSPSNKVTEKGKDVELRCDPISGHTALYWYRQSLGQGLEFLIYFQGNSAPDKSGLPSDRFSAERTGGSVSTLTIQRTQQEDSAVYLCASSLLGTSKGAEQYFGPGTRLTVT.

The chain links TRBV5-5 to TRBJ1-3; D might be TRBD1 (6 bases). Germline V CDR1 and CDR2: SGHKS, YYEKEE (reference sequence). This CDR3 spans 16 amino acids. V shed 4 bases and J shed 2 bases, with 16 bases lying between them. CDR3 in amino acids: CASSHGQNLPGNTIYF. CDR3 DNA: TGTGCCAGCAGCCATGGACAGAATCTTCCTGGAAACACCATATATTTT.

The J gene is TRBJ1-2, the V gene TRBV27, with 8 bases aligning to TRBD1. Germline V gene lookup returns CDR1 MNHEY and CDR2 SMNVEV (reference sequence). CDR3 length: 15 residues. After removal of 2 bases from V and 4 bases from J, the junction contained 6 bases not matched to a gene. The CDR3 nucleotides read TGTGCCAGCAGTTTAGACAGGGGCGGTATCTATGGCTACACCTTC. Protein sequence: CASSLDRGGIYGYTF.